These 28 T cell receptor beta chains were sequenced from one sample in a study of blood T cell repertoires in COVID-19. The method was immunoSEQ multiplex PCR; TCRdb's version includes in-frame clones alone and lacks a portion of them. Among 55,000 to 75,000 clones listed, roughly four fifths were seen once. Sequences were obtained from peripheral blood. All receptors come from an older man with COVID-19, enrolled during active disease.

V is TRBV27 and J is TRBJ1-4, with 10 bases identical to TRBD1. CDR3 size: 16 residues. Per germline, CDR1 MNHEY and CDR2 SMNVEV (reference sequence). The V segment lost 2 bases and the J segment 3 bases; nucleotides outside the gene matches: 3. The chain's CDR3 is CASSLRTGGANEKLFF. The CDR3 DNA reads as TGTGCCAGCAGTTTAAGGACAGGGGGAGCTAATGAAAAACTGTTTTTT.

The chain combines TRBV5-6 with TRBJ1-1; 9 nucleotides line up with TRBD1. This CDR3 comprises 15 residues. The J segment lost 6 bases and the V segment lost 3 bases, leaving 9 bases of the junction unmatched. Looked up from germline, CDR1 is SGHDT and CDR2 is YYEEEE. CDR3 nucleotides: TGTGCCAGCAGCTCGACAGGGGGTTCTCCGCCTGAAGCTTTCTTT. Translating it yields CASSSTGGSPPEAFF.

The V and J genes are TRBV28 and TRBJ2-3, with 8 bases matching TRBD2. Germline loops: CDR1 MDHEN, CDR2 SYDVKM. V gave up 6 bases and J gave up 1 base; unmatched junction bases: 3. The CDR3 spans 14 residues. CDR3 protein: CASSPGGGTDTQYF. CDR3 nucleotides: TGTGCCAGCAGCCCGGGGGGGGGCACAGATACGCAGTATTTT.

The chain combines TRBV9 with TRBJ2-2, with 9 nucleotides matching TRBD1. Trimming cost V 4 bases and J 0 bases; bases outside gene matches: 7. This CDR3 comprises 17 residues. Germline V gene sequence: CDR1 SGDLS, CDR2 YYNGEE. Written as DNA, the CDR3 is TGTGCCAGCAGCAAACGGGGACAGGGCGCGAACACCGGGGAGCTGTTTTTT. Protein product: CASSKRGQGANTGELFF. Complete variable domain (other parts from reference TRBV9 and TRBJ2-2): DSGVTQTPKHLITATGQRVTLRCSPRSGDLSVYWYQQSLDQGLQFLIQYYNGEERAKGNILERFSAQQFPDLHSELNLSSLELGDSALYFCASSKRGQGANTGELFFGEGSRLTVL.

CDR3: CASSLLLAAGGYYGYTF. The CDR3 nucleotides are TGTGCCAGCAGTTTATTACTGGCGGCAGGGGGCTACTATGGCTACACCTTC. The rearrangement joins TRBV27 to TRBJ1-2, with 8 bases lining up with TRBD1. The CDR3 contains 17 residues. CDR1 is MNHEY, CDR2 SMNVEV, per germline (reference sequence). J gave up 3 bases and V 1 base, and 10 bases lay outside the gene matches.

The chain carries TRBV4-2 and TRBJ2-5, with D possibly TRBD1 on 5 matching bases. CDR1 and CDR2 (germline): LGHNA, YNFKEQ. The CDR3 sequence is 14 residues long. Trimming left V 0 bases short and J 5 bases short, with 10 bases between. The CDR3 spells CASSQDRVQETQYF. The CDR3 nucleotides read TGTGCCAGCAGCCAAGACAGGGTCCAGGAGACCCAGTACTTC.

The chain is built from TRBV28 and TRBJ1-3; D uncertain. V gave up 3 bases and J gave up 0 bases, with 12 bases separating them. Germline CDR1 is MDHEN and CDR2 is SYDVKM. The CDR3 has 16 residues. CDR3 sequence reads: CASSLLLPSSGNTIYF. In DNA, the CDR3 is TGTGCCAGCAGTTTGCTGCTACCGAGCTCTGGAAACACCATATATTTT.

The chain has TRBV5-6 and TRBJ1-5; possibly TRBD1 for D (6 bases). The germline CDR1 and CDR2 sequences are SGHDT and YYEEEE. The germline V and J ends were trimmed by 6 bases and 2 bases, with 9 bases remaining between them. This CDR3 region has 13 residues. In nucleotides, the CDR3 is TGTGCCAGCACCAGGGGAGGCAATCAGCCCCAGCATTTT. Amino acid sequence: CASTRGGNQPQHF.

J is TRBJ2-5 and V is TRBV12-3 or TRBV12-4, with D perhaps TRBD1 (6 bases). The CDR3 consists of 13 residues. V lost 2 bases to trimming and J lost 11 bases, with 15 bases between them. This chain's CDR3 is CASSLTPGHQQYF. Here the CDR3 DNA reads TGTGCCAGCAGTTTAACACCGGGACATCAGCAGTACTTC.

The chain combines TRBV7-8 with TRBJ1-5; D unclear. V was pared by 5 bases and J by 4 bases, with 6 bases between. The CDR3 has 12 amino acids. Germline CDR1 reads SGHVS; CDR2 reads FQNEAQ. In nucleotides, the CDR3 is TGTGCCAGCAGCGTTACAAATCAGCCCCAGCATTTT. It is translated as CASSVTNQPQHF.

This chain connects TRBV21-1 to TRBJ1-5; the table's TRBD1 call for D was not verified on the DNA. TRBV21-1 has pseudogene status. The CDR3 runs to 14 residues. The CDR3 protein is CAAPWDRGEQPQHF. CDR3 in DNA: TGTGCCGCCCCGTGGGACAGGGGGGAACAGCCCCAGCATTTT.

The chain combines TRBV9 with TRBJ2-1, with 7 bases lining up with TRBD1. This CDR3 is 14 amino acids long. V shed 5 bases, J shed 3 bases, and the junction held 5 bases outside the gene matches. In germline, CDR1 is SGDLS, CDR2 YYNGEE. The CDR3 reads CASSPGTVYNEQFF. The DNA for the CDR3 is TGTGCCAGCAGTCCCGGGACAGTCTACAATGAGCAGTTCTTC.

The chain has TRBV11-3 and TRBJ1-4, with 7 bases matching TRBD1. Germline values: CDR1 SGHNT, CDR2 YENEEA. The CDR3 runs 16 residues. With V trimmed by 8 bases and J by 2 bases, 11 bases remained unmatched. The CDR3 DNA is TGTGCCAGCGCCTCGGGACAGTCATTTACTAATGAAAAACTGTTTTTT. Translating gives CASASGQSFTNEKLFF.

V gene TRBV3-1 (or the pseudogene TRBV3-2) combines with J gene TRBJ1-1, with no clear D. The CDR3 is 14 amino acids. Trimming took 5 bases from V and 2 from J, leaving 12 bases between them. The germline gives CDR1 LGHDT, CDR2 YNNKEL (reference sequence). The CDR3 protein is CASSSSMTNTEAFF. The CDR3, as DNA: TGTGCCAGCAGCTCCTCCATGACTAACACTGAAGCTTTCTTT.

The chain uses TRBV15 and TRBJ1-2; D is unclear. Trimming pared 0 bases from V and 2 bases from J, leaving 10 bases between. This CDR3 comprises 15 residues. Per the germline V gene, CDR1 is LNHNV and CDR2 is YYDKDF (reference sequence). CDR3 in amino acids: CATSRDRRQNYGYTF. For the CDR3, the DNA is TGTGCCACCAGCAGAGATCGTAGACAAAACTATGGCTACACCTTC.

The genes are TRBV5-4 and TRBJ2-1; 13 bases match TRBD2. CDR1 is SGHNT and CDR2 is YYREEE in the germline V gene (reference sequence). This CDR3 is 16 amino acids long. V was pared by 0 bases and J by 5 bases, with 2 bases of the junction left unmatched. CDR3 residues: CASSLAGTSGDNEQFF. CDR3 coding DNA: TGTGCCAGCAGCTTGGCCGGGACTAGCGGGGACAATGAGCAGTTCTTC.

This chain uses TRBV27 with TRBJ1-1, with a weak D call TRBD1 (6 bases). Germline V CDR1 and CDR2: MNHEY, SMNVEV (reference sequence). This CDR3 is built from 15 residues. V lost 3 bases, J lost 6 bases, and 17 bases lay in between. CDR3 loop: CASSLTDSVGSEAFF. The CDR3 nucleotides are TGTGCCAGCAGTTTGACGGACAGCGTGGGTTCTGAAGCTTTCTTT.

The V and J genes are TRBV5-1 and TRBJ2-5; the match to TRBD2 covers 11 bases. Per the germline V gene, CDR1 is SGHRS and CDR2 is YFSETQ. The CDR3 totals 16 residues. After removal of 3 bases from V and 0 bases from J, the junction contained 4 bases not matched to a gene. CDR3 protein: CASSYGTSGYQETQYF. The CDR3 DNA follows: TGCGCCAGCAGCTATGGGACTAGCGGATACCAAGAGACCCAGTACTTC.

This chain links TRBV12-3 or TRBV12-4 with TRBJ1-1, with D unresolved. V lost 2 bases to trimming and J lost 5 bases, with 6 bases between them. This CDR3 contains 12 residues. In DNA form, the CDR3 reads TGTGCCAGCAGTTTATCAGGAACTGAAGCTTTCTTT. As protein: CASSLSGTEAFF.

The chain combines TRBV5-8 with TRBJ1-5; D gene ambiguous. The CDR3 extends over 17 amino acids. V shed 2 bases and J shed 4 bases, with 19 bases lying between them. From germline, CDR1 is SGHTS and CDR2 YDEGEE. The CDR3 spells CASSFRLDARSNQPQHF. The CDR3 nucleotides read TGTGCCAGCAGCTTTCGGCTCGATGCCAGGTCTAATCAGCCCCAGCATTTT. Complete variable domain (other parts from reference TRBV5-8 and TRBJ1-5): EAGVTQSPTHLIKTRGQQATLRCSPISGHTSVYWYQQALGLGLQFLLWYDEGEERNRGNFPPRFSGRQFPNYSSELNVNALELEDSALYLCASSFRLDARSNQPQHFGDGTRLSIL.

The CDR3 DNA is TGTGCCAGCAGTGAATCGTTGACTGCAGGGGTGCAGTTCTTC. This codes for CASSESLTAGVQFF. The gene calls are TRBV2 and TRBJ2-1; the D gene is possibly TRBD1 (6 bases). V dropped 2 bases and J dropped 12 bases, with 17 bases sitting between them. The CDR3 runs 14 residues. Per germline, CDR1 SNHLY and CDR2 FYNNEI. Using reference TRBV2 and TRBJ2-1 for the parts outside the CDR3, the full variable domain is EPEVTQTPSHQVTQMGQEVILRCVPISNHLYFYWYRQILGQKVEFLVSFYNNEISEKSEIFDDQFSVERPDGSNFTLKIRSTKLEDSAMYFCASSESLTAGVQFFGPGTRLTVL.

V usage is TRBV27 and J usage is TRBJ2-4, with 9 bases fitting TRBD1. The CDR3 has 15 amino acids. In germline, CDR1 is MNHEY, CDR2 SMNVEV (reference sequence). J was trimmed by 3 bases and V by 7 bases; bases with no gene match: 7. The CDR3, as DNA: TGTGCCAGCACAATCGGGACAGGGAGCAAAAACATTCAGTACTTC. This encodes CASTIGTGSKNIQYF.

The chain recombines TRBV4-3 with TRBJ1-4; a possible D gene is TRBD1 (6 bases). Trimming removed 3 bases from V and 1 base from J, with 12 bases in between. There are 16 residues in the CDR3. Germline V gene lookup returns CDR1 LGHNA and CDR2 YSLEER. CDR3 loop: CASSHGTRETNEKLFF. The CDR3 nucleotides read TGCGCCAGCAGCCACGGGACACGGGAAACTAATGAAAAACTGTTTTTT.

The chain employs TRBV14 and TRBJ1-1; D may be TRBD1 (6 bases). The CDR3 spans 14 residues. The V end lost 1 base, the J end lost 7 bases, and 13 bases lay between the germline ends. The germline gives CDR1 SGHDN, CDR2 FVKESK. The CDR3 protein is CASSQAYQGGEAFF. CDR3 nucleotide sequence: TGTGCCAGCAGCCAAGCTTACCAAGGGGGTGAAGCTTTCTTT.

The chain is built from TRBV19 and TRBJ1-2, with no clear D. The V and J ends lost 1 base and 6 bases respectively, with 18 bases between them. The CDR3 is 16 amino acids. CDR1 and CDR2 (germline): LNHDA, SQIVND (reference sequence). The CDR3 reads CASSIAQWGVNHGYTF. For the CDR3, the DNA is TGTGCCAGTAGTATAGCCCAATGGGGAGTGAATCATGGCTACACCTTC.

The rearrangement links TRBV5-1 to TRBJ2-7; TRBD2 might be the D (6 bases). Germline V lookup: CDR1 SGHRS, CDR2 YFSETQ. V was trimmed by 2 bases and J by 7 bases, leaving 10 bases between them. This CDR3 spans 12 amino acids. The CDR3 coding sequence is TGCGCCAGCAGCTTACCGGGGGAAGAGCAGTACTTC. It encodes CASSLPGEEQYF. Together with reference TRBV5-1 and TRBJ2-7, the CDR3 gives the full variable domain: KAGVTQTPRYLIKTRGQQVTLSCSPISGHRSVSWYQQTPGQGLQFLFEYFSETQRNKGNFPGRFSGRQFSNSRSEMNVSTLELGDSALYLCASSLPGEEQYFGPGTRLTVT.

The rearrangement links TRBV5-4 to TRBJ1-2, with TRBD1 identical over 7 bases. Trimming removed 5 bases from V and 4 bases from J; junction bases left unmatched: 5. The CDR3 consists of 13 residues. Germline CDR1 and CDR2: SGHNT and YYREEE (reference sequence). The CDR3 protein is CASRPDRAYGYTF. As DNA, the CDR3 is TGTGCCAGCAGGCCAGACAGGGCCTATGGCTACACCTTC.

This chain connects TRBV5-1 to TRBJ1-6; a weak D match, TRBD1 (5 bases). Germline lookup yields CDR1 SGHRS and CDR2 YFSETQ. V dropped 0 bases and J dropped 10 bases, with 14 bases sitting between them. The CDR3 loop spans 15 amino acids. CDR3 bases: TGCGCCAGCAGCTTGGTGATTGGGGCTGGGTCACCCCTCCACTTT. Its protein is CASSLVIGAGSPLHF.